The next 24 T cell receptor beta chains were all read from a single sample in a study of technical replicates of blood from a handful of donors. Sequencing was performed with immunoSEQ multiplex PCR; in TCRdb, only in-frame clones are kept and a portion is missing. The sample yields about 64,000 clones, approximately 86% seen once. The specimen was PBMCs. Receptors were obtained from a human donor in good health. Some clones in this sample may be carry-over from other donors' samples.

This clone was picked up a small number of times. The rearrangement joins TRBV9 to TRBJ1-3; a possible D gene is TRBD1 (6 bases). This CDR3 has 15 residues. Trimming removed 5 bases from V and 0 bases from J, with 12 bases in between. The germline V gene has CDR1 SGDLS and CDR2 YYNGEE. CDR3 DNA: TGTGCCAGCAGTCCGGGACAAACCTCTGGAAACACCATATATTTT. Encoded protein: CASSPGQTSGNTIYF.

The CDR3 is CASSYSTGSHGAEAFF. The CDR3 DNA reads as TGTGCCAGCAGTTACTCGACAGGATCCCACGGCGCTGAAGCTTTCTTT. The chain links TRBV6-5 to TRBJ1-1, with D maybe TRBD1 (6 bases). Trimming cost V 0 bases and J 6 bases, with 17 bases left between them. This CDR3 has 16 amino acids. Germline CDR1 MNHEY, CDR2 SVGAGI.

The chain joins TRBV6-1 to TRBJ1-2; possible D gene TRBD1, 6 bases. Trimming pared 1 base from V and 3 bases from J, leaving 15 bases between. This CDR3 has 16 residues. CDR1 and CDR2 (germline): MNHNS, SASEGT. The CDR3 coding sequence is TGTGCCAGCAGTGAAGGGTCGGGGGGCGGGTACTATGGCTACACCTTC. Translated, it gives CASSEGSGGGYYGYTF.

This sequence joins TRBV7-6 and TRBJ2-2; D is undetermined. This CDR3 contains 15 residues. V lost 2 bases to trimming and J lost 6 bases, with 13 bases between them. The germline V gene encodes CDR1 SGHVS and CDR2 FNYEAQ. CDR3 bases: TGTGCCAGCAGCTTATTTTCCATGGGCGCCGGGGAGCTGTTTTTT. Translating gives CASSLFSMGAGELFF. The complete variable domain, with remaining parts taken from reference TRBV7-6 and TRBJ2-2, reads GAGVSQSPRYKVTKRGQDVALRCDPISGHVSLYWYRQALGQGPEFLTYFNYEAQQDKSGLPNDRFSAERPEGSISTLTIQRTEQRDSAMYRCASSLFSMGAGELFFGEGSRLTVL.

This rearrangement joins TRBV6-4 to TRBJ1-3, with 7 bases that match TRBD1. Germline loops: CDR1 MRHNA, CDR2 SNTAGT. This CDR3 region has 16 residues. The J segment lost 0 bases and the V segment lost 0 bases, leaving 2 bases of the junction unmatched. CDR3 sequence reads: CASSDSAGGSGNTIYF. The CDR3 coding sequence is TGTGCCAGCAGTGACTCGGCAGGGGGCTCTGGAAACACCATATATTTT.

CDR3 loop: CASRQAGTQYF. The CDR3 DNA reads TGTGCCTCTCGACAGGCCGGGACCCAGTACTTC. The J gene is TRBJ2-5, the V gene TRBV30; tentatively, D is TRBD1 (6 bases). CDR3 size: 11 residues. Trimming took 7 bases from V and 7 from J, leaving 13 bases between them. The germline gives CDR1 GTSNPN, CDR2 SVGIG (reference sequence).

The rearrangement links TRBV6-5 to TRBJ1-3; maybe TRBD1 (6 bases). The CDR3 loop spans 16 amino acids. The germline CDR1 and CDR2 sequences are MNHEY and SVGAGI. The V end was cut by 2 bases, the J end by 2 bases, with 13 bases between. The CDR3 DNA reads as TGTGCCAGCAGTTACGTACAGGGAATGGCTGGAAACACCATATATTTT. Protein: CASSYVQGMAGNTIYF.

This chain uses TRBV11-2 with TRBJ2-3; 12 positions agree with TRBD2. The CDR3 spans 18 residues. Germline CDR1 SGHAT, CDR2 FQNNGV. V shed 1 base and J 4 bases; nucleotides not matched to a gene: 9. CDR3 amino acids: CASSLARLAGARPDTQYF. CDR3 DNA: TGTGCCAGCAGCTTAGCCCGACTAGCGGGAGCTCGGCCAGATACGCAGTATTTT.

The chain uses TRBV11-1 and TRBJ2-7; TRBD2 is a possible D gene (5 bases). The germline V and J ends were trimmed by 5 bases and 0 bases, with 14 bases remaining between them. The CDR3 is 15 amino acids. Germline lookup yields CDR1 SGHAT and CDR2 FQDESV (reference sequence). CDR3 coding DNA: TGTGCCAGCAGCCCTTCGGGGTCCCTCTCCTACGAGCAGTACTTC. Translating gives CASSPSGSLSYEQYF.

This clone occurred once. This sequence joins TRBV10-3 and TRBJ1-5; D remains ambiguous. Germline V lookup: CDR1 ENHRY, CDR2 SYGVKD. The CDR3 has 14 amino acids. V was pared by 6 bases and J by 1 base, with 10 bases between. CDR3 residues: CAISQTESNQPQHF. In nucleotides, the CDR3 is TGTGCCATCAGCCAAACCGAGAGCAATCAGCCCCAGCATTTT.

The CDR3 DNA is TGCAGCGTTTCCGGACAAGGCGCCTACGAGCAGTACTTC. As protein: CSVSGQGAYEQYF. The chain combines TRBV29-1 with TRBJ2-7; D possibly corresponds to TRBD1 (5 bases). Germline-derived CDR1 and CDR2 are SQVTM and ANQGSEA. The V and J ends lost 5 bases and 2 bases respectively, with 13 bases between them. The length of the CDR3 is 13 residues.

The table lists this clone with a count of one. This sequence joins TRBV7-8 and TRBJ2-3; TRBD1 matches 7 bases. CDR3 length equals 15 residues. V lost 6 bases and J lost 2; bases outside the gene matches: 8. Germline V gene lookup returns CDR1 SGHVS and CDR2 FQNEAQ. CDR3 nucleotide sequence: TGTGCCAGCAGAACAGAAGGGACAGTCACAGATACGCAGTATTTT. Amino acid sequence: CASRTEGTVTDTQYF.

The rearrangement uses TRBV6-6 and TRBJ1-1, with D unclear. Germline V gene data show CDR1 as MNHNY and CDR2 as SVGAGI (reference sequence). V dropped 2 bases and J dropped 4 bases, with 8 bases sitting between them. The CDR3 has 13 residues. The CDR3 bases are TGTGCCAGCAGTTACCCGGCAGGCACTGAAGCTTTCTTT. Protein product: CASSYPAGTEAFF.

This chain joins TRBV4-1 and TRBJ1-6; D perhaps matches TRBD1 (5 bases). In germline, CDR1 is MGHRA, CDR2 YSYEKL. This CDR3 spans 17 amino acids. Trimming took 0 bases from V and 7 from J, leaving 16 bases between them. The CDR3 DNA follows: TGCGCCAGCAGCCAAGATTCCAGGGTTCAAAGAAATTCACCCCTCCACTTT. Amino acid sequence: CASSQDSRVQRNSPLHF.

The CDR3 here is CASSYFPSGKYNEQFF. Written as DNA, the CDR3 is TGTGCCAGCAGTTATTTTCCTAGCGGGAAGTACAATGAGCAGTTCTTC. V and J are TRBV6-5 and TRBJ2-1; 9 bases map to TRBD2. J was trimmed by 4 bases and V by 3 bases; bases with no gene match: 7. The V gene's germline CDR1 is MNHEY and CDR2 SVGAGI. The CDR3 extends over 16 amino acids.

The chain is built from TRBV6-4 and TRBJ1-2; TRBD1 matches at 8 bases. The CDR3 contains 16 residues. V shed 4 bases and J 6 bases; nucleotides not matched to a gene: 13. The germline V gene encodes CDR1 MRHNA and CDR2 SNTAGT. CDR3 coding DNA: TGTGCCAGCAGTGTCGGACAGGGTTTGGTCGATAATGGCTACACCTTC. It translates to CASSVGQGLVDNGYTF.

The genes are TRBV6-5 and TRBJ1-2, with D possibly TRBD1 on 6 matching bases. Trimming stripped 2 bases from V and 6 bases from J, with 13 bases between. The CDR3 runs to 14 residues. Looked up from germline, CDR1 is MNHEY and CDR2 is SVGAGI. Written as DNA, the CDR3 is TGTGCCAGCAGTTACAGCCGAGGGGGGGATGGCTACACCTTC. This translates into CASSYSRGGDGYTF.

This sequence joins TRBV9 and TRBJ2-6, with TRBD2 matching over 7 bases. The CDR3 spans 18 residues. V lost 0 bases, J lost 0 bases, and 6 bases stayed unmatched. Germline lookup yields CDR1 SGDLS and CDR2 YYNGEE. CDR3 residues: CASSVGEGRVSGANVLTF. The CDR3 region has the DNA TGTGCCAGCAGCGTAGGGGAGGGCCGGGTCTCTGGGGCCAACGTCCTGACTTTC.

CDR3 nucleotide sequence: TGCGCCAGCAGCCGACGTGTGGGACAGGGTGTCCTAGAGACCCAGTACTTC. It encodes CASSRRVGQGVLETQYF. The gene calls are TRBV4-3 and TRBJ2-5; 9 positions agree with TRBD1. The germline gives CDR1 LGHNA, CDR2 YSLEER. This CDR3 has 17 residues. J was trimmed by 4 bases and V by 4 bases; bases with no gene match: 13.

The chain couples TRBV4-3 to TRBJ1-5; 9 positions match TRBD1. Trimming removed 4 bases from V and 7 bases from J; junction bases left unmatched: 5. There are 14 residues in the CDR3. Germline loops: CDR1 LGHNA, CDR2 YSLEER. The CDR3 nucleotides read TGCGCCAGCAGCCCTAACAGGGGGCCGCAGCCCCAGCATTTT. It yields the protein CASSPNRGPQPQHF.

This chain uses TRBV19 with TRBJ2-2, with a weak D call TRBD2 (5 bases). V dropped 1 base and J dropped 2 bases, with 5 bases sitting between them. Per the germline V gene, CDR1 is LNHDA and CDR2 is SQIVND (reference sequence). This CDR3 is built from 14 residues. The CDR3 spells CASSIGLNTGELFF. DNA of the CDR3: TGTGCCAGTAGTATAGGACTAAACACCGGGGAGCTGTTTTTT.

This chain connects TRBV11-3 to TRBJ2-1; 7 nucleotides match TRBD2. The CDR3 covers 20 residues. Germline V lookup: CDR1 SGHNT, CDR2 YENEEA. J lost 0 bases, V lost 0 bases, and 14 bases had no gene match. The CDR3 sequence is CASSLDRVGRADYSYNEQFF. Here the CDR3 DNA reads TGTGCCAGCAGCTTAGATCGAGTGGGGAGGGCAGACTACTCCTACAATGAGCAGTTCTTC.

The chain employs TRBV29-1 and TRBJ1-2; possible D gene TRBD1, 5 bases. The germline V and J ends were trimmed by 6 bases and 14 bases, with 22 bases remaining between them. CDR1 is SQVTM, CDR2 ANQGSEA, per germline. The length of the CDR3 is 12 residues. This CDR3 reads CSVDRDRGSKTF. The CDR3 DNA sequence: TGCAGCGTGGACCGGGACCGGGGGTCGAAAACCTTC.

This chain connects TRBV5-6 to TRBJ2-2, with D tentatively TRBD2 (7 bases). This CDR3 has 14 amino acids. V lost 6 bases and J lost 3, with 12 bases in between. The germline V gene has CDR1 SGHDT and CDR2 YYEEEE. The CDR3 region is CASIGGRYTGELFF. The DNA for the CDR3 is TGTGCCAGCATCGGGGGGCGTTACACCGGGGAGCTGTTTTTT.